This TCR beta chain appears in the sequencing data of a study of T cell responses to AZD1222 COVID-19 vaccine. The CDR3 has 13 residues. V shed 6 bases and J 4 bases; nucleotides not matched to a gene: 5. The method was immunoSEQ multiplex PCR; TCRdb's version includes in-frame clones alone and lacks a portion of them. The sample lists about 99,000 clones; approximately 90% were seen once. The genes are TRBV12-3 or TRBV12-4 and TRBJ2-5; 7 nucleotides agree with TRBD2. The receptor was isolated from an adult in good health. Sequenced here: peripheral blood, sampled on day 0 of AZD1222 vaccination. The CDR3 protein is CASSLRGGETQYF. The CDR3 bases are TGTGCCAGCAGCCTCCGCGGGGGAGAGACCCAGTACTTC.